A single sample gave rise to the 2 T cell receptor beta chains below, sequenced in a study of blood T cell repertoires in COVID-19. Produced via immunoSEQ multiplex PCR; TCRdb's table is partial and in-frame only. There are approximately 170,000 clones in the sample; about four fifths occur only once, and 10% to 15% lies in the top ten. The sequenced sample was peripheral blood. The receptors come from a man between 65 and 85 years old who had recovered from COVID-19.

There are a few counts of this clone. The chain combines TRBV7-8 with TRBJ2-3; unclear D gene. CDR1 is SGHVS and CDR2 is FQNEAQ in the germline V gene. The V end was cut by 4 bases, the J end by 5 bases, with 4 bases between. This CDR3 is built from 11 residues. CDR3 residues: CASSSLDTQYF. For the CDR3, the DNA is TGTGCCAGCAGCTCCCTAGATACGCAGTATTTT.

The CDR3: CASSYFSGVNTGELFF. DNA for the CDR3: TGTGCCAGCAGTTATTTTAGCGGAGTCAACACCGGGGAGCTGTTTTTT. The chain employs TRBV6-5 and TRBJ2-2, with a weak D call TRBD2 (6 bases). This CDR3 region has 16 residues. Germline V CDR1 and CDR2: MNHEY, SVGAGI. V was shortened by 3 bases and J by 2 bases, with 13 bases between the two germline ends.